Listed below are T cell receptor beta chains from one sample, sequenced in a study of T cells in Graves' hyperthyroidism and ophthalmopathy. From the multiplex PCR reads, TCRdb called clonotypes with MiXCR, one entry per CDR3 protein. This sample has around 350,000 distinct CDR3 sequences; roughly 15% occur once, and the top ten carry roughly a fifth. Sequences were obtained from blood. These TCRs come from a woman aged 60-70 years with Graves' ophthalmopathy. The CDR3 runs from the conserved cysteine through the conserved F or W. The order of the fields is clone size, D gene, V gene, J gene, CDR3 protein, CDR3 DNA. A D gene is named only where the DNA matches it firmly. Only part of the rows carry a size: once, few, many, or a class if the clone is expanded.

clone_size: many; d_call: TRBD2; v_call: TRBV2; j_call: TRBJ2-2; cdr3_aa: CASRAGLAGITGELFF; cdr3_nt: TGTGCCAGCCGTGCGGGACTAGCGGGAATAACCGGGGAGCTGTTTTTT
clone_size: few; d_call: .; v_call: TRBV7-3; j_call: TRBJ2-1; cdr3_aa: CASSFRGSAYNEQFF; cdr3_nt: TGTGCCAGCAGCTTCCGCGGGTCAGCTTACAATGAGCAGTTCTTC
clone_size: many; d_call: TRBD1; v_call: TRBV2; j_call: TRBJ2-3; cdr3_aa: CASSYETGGTDTQYF; cdr3_nt: TGTGCCAGCAGTTACGAGACAGGGGGTACAGATACGCAGTATTTT
clone_size: few; d_call: .; v_call: TRBV11-3; j_call: TRBJ2-3; cdr3_aa: CASSFGTVSRETQYF; cdr3_nt: TGTGCCAGCAGCTTTGGGACGGTCTCGAGGGAGACCCAGTATTTT
clone_size: few; d_call: .; v_call: TRBV3-1; j_call: TRBJ2-5; cdr3_aa: CASSQARPQEETQYF; cdr3_nt: TGTGCCAGCAGCCAAGCGAGACCCCAGGAAGAGACCCAGTACTTC
clone_size: many; d_call: TRBD2; v_call: TRBV7-3; j_call: TRBJ2-2; cdr3_aa: CASSLAGDGELFF; cdr3_nt: TGTGCCAGCAGCTTAGCGGGAGACGGGGAGCTGTTTTTT
clone_size: .; d_call: TRBD1; v_call: TRBV5-6; j_call: TRBJ2-3; cdr3_aa: CASSLTGVADTQYF; cdr3_nt: TGTGCCAGCAGCCTTACAGGGGTCGCAGATACGCAGTATTTT
clone_size: .; d_call: .; v_call: TRBV27; j_call: TRBJ1-4; cdr3_aa: CASSSRSPGKLFF; cdr3_nt: TGTGCCAGCAGTTCCCGGTCTCCAGGAAAACTGTTTTTT
clone_size: few; d_call: .; v_call: TRBV5-1; j_call: TRBJ2-2; cdr3_aa: CASSTQAAGTGELFF; cdr3_nt: TGCGCCAGCAGCACCCAGGCCGCGGGCACCGGGGAGCTGTTTTTT
clone_size: many; d_call: .; v_call: TRBV28; j_call: TRBJ2-1; cdr3_aa: CASSLYSSLFHNEQFF; cdr3_nt: TGTGCCAGCAGTTTATATTCTAGCCTTTTCCACAATGAGCAGTTCTTC
clone_size: many; d_call: TRBD1; v_call: TRBV20-1; j_call: TRBJ2-5; cdr3_aa: CSADREMGETQYF; cdr3_nt: TGCAGTGCGGACAGGGAGATGGGAGAGACCCAGTACTTC
clone_size: few; d_call: .; v_call: TRBV6-5; j_call: TRBJ2-7; cdr3_aa: CASSYNRGSSYEQYF; cdr3_nt: TGTGCCAGCAGTTATAACAGAGGGAGCTCCTACGAGCAGTACTTC
clone_size: many; d_call: .; v_call: TRBV7-2; j_call: TRBJ1-1; cdr3_aa: CASSLANSRFFPVTEAFF; cdr3_nt: TGTGCCAGCAGCTTAGCGAACAGCAGGTTTTTTCCGGTCACTGAAGCTTTCTTT
clone_size: many; d_call: TRBD2; v_call: TRBV29-1; j_call: TRBJ2-7; cdr3_aa: CSVDLTSGPTYEQYF; cdr3_nt: TGCAGCGTAGACTTAACTAGCGGGCCTACCTACGAGCAGTACTTC
clone_size: many; d_call: .; v_call: TRBV20-1; j_call: TRBJ2-1; cdr3_aa: CSASGSSYNEQFF; cdr3_nt: TGCAGTGCTAGCGGGAGCTCCTACAATGAGCAGTTCTTC
clone_size: many; d_call: TRBD1; v_call: TRBV9; j_call: TRBJ1-1; cdr3_aa: CASSEGRDRGPAFF; cdr3_nt: TGTGCCAGCAGCGAGGGGAGGGACAGGGGGCCAGCTTTCTTT
clone_size: .; d_call: TRBD2; v_call: TRBV19; j_call: TRBJ2-7; cdr3_aa: CATSGSGPSYEQYF; cdr3_nt: TGTGCCACGAGCGGGAGCGGACCCTCCTACGAGCAGTACTTC
clone_size: many; d_call: TRBD1; v_call: TRBV6-1; j_call: TRBJ2-5; cdr3_aa: CASSFDRGRETQYF; cdr3_nt: TGTGCCAGCAGTTTCGACAGGGGGCGGGAGACCCAGTACTTC
clone_size: few; d_call: .; v_call: TRBV2; j_call: TRBJ2-5; cdr3_aa: CASRINSPETQYF; cdr3_nt: TGTGCCAGCAGAATCAACTCCCCAGAGACCCAGTACTTC
clone_size: few; d_call: TRBD2; v_call: TRBV6-2/TRBV6-3; j_call: TRBJ2-1; cdr3_aa: CASSYLGTSGRGLGNEQFF; cdr3_nt: TGTGCCAGCAGTTACTTGGGGACTAGCGGGAGAGGGTTGGGCAATGAGCAGTTCTTC
clone_size: many; d_call: TRBD2; v_call: TRBV7-9; j_call: TRBJ2-5; cdr3_aa: CASSLRLAGGPETQYF; cdr3_nt: TGTGCCAGCAGCTTACGACTAGCGGGAGGGCCTGAGACCCAGTACTTC
clone_size: .; d_call: TRBD1; v_call: TRBV7-9; j_call: TRBJ2-2; cdr3_aa: CASSYTGGASRTGELFF; cdr3_nt: TGTGCCAGCAGCTACACAGGGGGCGCGAGTCGCACCGGGGAGCTGTTTTTT
clone_size: many; d_call: TRBD2; v_call: TRBV12-5; j_call: TRBJ2-1; cdr3_aa: CASGSSYTGTSGRQISEQFF; cdr3_nt: TGTGCTAGTGGTTCCTCATATACCGGGACTAGCGGGAGGCAGATCAGTGAGCAGTTCTTC
clone_size: many; d_call: .; v_call: TRBV30; j_call: TRBJ1-5; cdr3_aa: CAWSVRQINQPQHF; cdr3_nt: TGTGCCTGGAGTGTACGCCAGATCAATCAGCCCCAGCATTTT
clone_size: many; d_call: .; v_call: TRBV6-5; j_call: TRBJ1-1; cdr3_aa: CASSYSQMDTEAFF; cdr3_nt: TGTGCCAGCAGTTACTCGCAGATGGACACTGAAGCTTTCTTT
clone_size: .; d_call: .; v_call: TRBV10-3; j_call: TRBJ2-7; cdr3_aa: CAINQRGLQYEQYF; cdr3_nt: TGTGCCATCAACCAGAGAGGACTTCAATACGAGCAGTACTTC
clone_size: .; d_call: .; v_call: TRBV3-1; j_call: TRBJ2-1; cdr3_aa: CASSQSPGPSEQFF; cdr3_nt: TGTGCCAGCAGCCAAAGCCCAGGACCGAGTGAGCAGTTCTTC
clone_size: .; d_call: .; v_call: TRBV6-2/TRBV6-3; j_call: TRBJ2-3; cdr3_aa: CATERGETGATDTQYF; cdr3_nt: TGTGCCACGGAAAGAGGGGAGACAGGCGCTACAGATACGCAGTATTTT